This T cell receptor (beta chain) was sequenced in a study of shared T cell receptors in the human thymus (dated by TCRdb to the early 2020s). For the wider study: The study examined how the human thymus generates shared, self-reactive T-cell receptor alpha chains.

Library construction relied on the immunoSEQ multiplex PCR assay. The table comes from immuneACCESS by way of TCRdb, which keeps in-frame sequences with V and J called. Part of the clones is missing from these tables; in studies checked, under half for an unresolved V gene and the rest for unknown reasons. The table for this sample lists 650,000 to 950,000 clones; 80% to 90% of them were counted only once. Clones ranked in the top ten supply around 0.0099% of the sample. V was cut back by 7 bases and J by 6 bases, leaving a gap of 21 bases between them. CDR1 and CDR2 (LNHDA, SQIVND) derive from the germline V gene (reference sequence). The CDR3 runs 15 residues from the cysteine to the phenylalanine. The retained sequence is limited to the CDR3, 45 bases, with the frame set at the first base. Regarding this clone: Its specific antigen is unknown. Base qualities are missing; no much larger clone stands one base away.

These same data were also listed under a study on human thymus T cells. As noted in the second study: The donors were immunologically healthy infants in Finland who had open corrective cardiac surgery for congenital heart defects. Thymus tissue was collected as surgical resects that were removed during corrective cardiac surgery. Biased V and J gene segment usage appeared to be present in both thymic and peripheral blood repertoires. According to the related research, thymic TCR repertoires were highly overlapping among unrelated individuals. The study characterized TCR alpha and beta repertoires from eight infant thymus samples and a few related peripheral blood samples. The cohort included about 6 male and a couple of female infants, with donor ages spanning 7 to 244 days. Thymocytes were released mechanically from tissue and stored at -70 °C as pellets of roughly 9-31 million cells. A QIAsymphony instrument was used to extract genomic DNA from frozen cell pellets. The immunoSEQ multiplex PCR assay was used to amplify the TCRB and TCRAD loci from a standardized quantity of quality-controlled genomic DNA. The amplicons spanned the V(D)J region and were long enough to cover the CDR3 and allow V and J genes to be identified. Through the commercial immunoSEQ service, the amplicons were sequenced on an Illumina platform. Primer bias and sequencing errors were corrected using previously described methods, and TCRAD and TCRB definitions followed the IMGT database. The repertoires were analysed using immunoSEQ Analyzer 3.0 and VDJTools for basic statistics, V/J segment usage, diversity estimates, rarefaction and pairwise overlap. Chao1, ChaoE, Efron-Thisted, Shannon and inverse Simpson indices were used to estimate diversity, which was also estimated on datasets down-sampled to the smallest sample. For repertoire overlap, CDR3 nucleotide sequence, V gene and J gene had to match strictly, and clustering was done by Jaccard-based multidimensional scaling. Thymus samples yielded on average roughly 790,000 unique TCRB clonotypes, compared with some 89,000 from blood samples.

The clonotype was recovered from a girl under two years old with a congenital heart defect. Donor details come from another sample of the same person, matched by shared clones. Source material: thymocytes. The chain joins TRBV19 to TRBJ1-2; the D gene assignment is ambiguous. The nucleotide sequence is TGTGCCAGTACCACGAGGAGGAGGGTTTATGATGGCTACACCTTC. Translation gives CASTTRRRVYDGYTF.